The clone carrying this T cell receptor (beta chain) is labeled medium-sized. The antigen remains undetermined. Amplification of the TCR beta CDR3 was achieved through multiplex PCR with 32 V and 13 J primers. TCRdb itself ran the multiplex PCR reads through MiXCR, one entry per CDR3 protein. The data contain 6,000 to 6,500 distinct CDR3 sequences, roughly 22% of them singletons. The CDR3 spans 14 residues. Trimming cost V 10 bases and J 4 bases; bases outside gene matches: 9. The germline gives CDR1 MNHNS, CDR2 SASEGT. Template material for each sample was 550 to 700 ng of bulk tumor genomic DNA. Every primary tumor yielded several biopsies, spaced far apart, that were taken during surgery. Surgery that was curative in intent was performed on patients with untreated, newly diagnosed non-small cell lung cancer. These data come from a study of immune heterogeneity within non-small cell lung tumors. At the level of the study: Histologically, 4 tumors were squamous cell carcinomas and some ten were non-squamous carcinomas. The remaining 1 tumor was not otherwise specified. General study findings and limits: Between individual patients, the high-frequency T-cell receptor beta clonotypes largely differed. Identical dominant CDR3 beta clonotypes were found repeatedly across the tumor sites of a single patient, and these appeared alongside high-frequency clones that were unique to particular tumor locations.

The material sequenced was lung tumor tissue. The chain has TRBV6-1 and TRBJ1-2; TRBD1 matches 10 bases. The sequence was obtained from an older man with non-small cell lung cancer. CDR3 in amino acids: CAIDLTGGIYGYTF. In DNA, the CDR3 is TGTGCCATCGACCTGACAGGGGGCATCTATGGCTACACCTTC.